The source of this TCR beta chain is a study of TIL therapy for anti-PD-1-resistant metastatic lung cancer. For the study at large: Tumors were harvested before any PD-1/PD-L1 blockade. Median tumor mutation burden was 1.5 mutations per megabase. A few tumors were EGFR-mutant and two were ALK-rearranged.

This was the immunoSEQ v3 assay. Libraries were sequenced to around 2 million read pairs (survey) or about 5-6.5 million (deep). Using immunoSEQ multiplex PCR, the repertoire was profiled, and TCRdb retains in-frame clones only, with some absent. The repertoire has tens of thousands of clones, 69% of them found once; the top ten carry 6% to 8.5%. Time point in this sample: pre-treatment sample, taken before nivolumab and TIL therapy. This CDR3 is 12 amino acids long. Germline CDR1 SGHTA, CDR2 FQGNSA. The V end lost 3 bases, the J end lost 4 bases, and 6 bases lay between the germline ends. The receptor's source is a person aged 25-80 years with non-small cell lung cancer. The gene calls are TRBV7-2 and TRBJ2-5; D is ambiguous. Sequences were derived from blood, sampled at baseline. In DNA form, the CDR3 reads TGTGCCAGCAGCTTCTTCCGAGAGACCCAGTACTTC. Its protein product is CASSFFRETQYF.